Listed below are T cell receptor beta chains from one sample, sequenced in a study of shared clonotypes between healthy human individuals. Profiling relied on immunoSEQ multiplex PCR, and the TCRdb table lists in-frame clones only, not all of them. The sample consists of roughly 2 million clones, 95% of them appearing once. Input material: naive CD4+ T cells sorted from blood. Source of these receptors: a man between 18 and 35 years old in good health. Both conserved end residues are part of each CDR3. A D gene is named only where the DNA matches it firmly. Clone size, where shown, is once, few, many, or a class for clones that have expanded.

j_gene,d_gene,abundance,v_gene,CDR3aa,CDR3nt
TRBJ1-5,NA,NA,TRBV30,CAWSVALDQPQHF,TGTGCCTGGAGTGTAGCCCTAGATCAGCCCCAGCATTTT
TRBJ1-1,NA,NA,TRBV5-1,CASSLSADTEAFF,TGCGCCAGCAGCTTGAGTGCGGACACTGAAGCTTTCTTT
TRBJ2-7,TRBD1,NA,TRBV2,CASRADRGDPYEQYF,TGTGCCAGCAGGGCGGACAGGGGGGACCCCTACGAGCAGTACTTC
TRBJ1-1,NA,NA,TRBV18,CASSPQGPRTTEAFF,TGTGCCAGCTCACCCCAGGGGCCCCGTACCACTGAAGCTTTCTTT
TRBJ1-1,NA,NA,TRBV5-1,CASSLLGDPEAFF,TGCGCCAGCAGCTTGTTAGGGGATCCTGAAGCTTTCTTT
TRBJ2-1,TRBD2,NA,TRBV7-2,CASTSRLAPTLSSYNEQFF,TGTGCCAGCACAAGCCGACTAGCCCCGACTCTAAGCTCCTACAATGAGCAGTTCTTC
TRBJ2-3,TRBD2,NA,TRBV29-1,CSVEAGGPLSTDTQYF,TGCAGCGTTGAAGCGGGGGGGCCCCTCAGCACAGATACGCAGTATTTT
TRBJ2-1,NA,NA,TRBV9,CASSVDRGSYNEQFF,TGTGCCAGCAGCGTAGATAGGGGATCCTACAATGAGCAGTTCTTC
TRBJ2-7,NA,NA,TRBV6-5,CASSYDGTGSYEQYF,TGTGCCAGCAGTTACGACGGCACAGGCTCCTACGAGCAGTACTTC
TRBJ1-2,NA,NA,TRBV5-4,CASRITGNYGYTF,TGTGCCAGCCGCATAACAGGGAACTATGGCTACACCTTC
TRBJ2-5,NA,NA,TRBV5-4,CALQGTTQETQYF,TGTGCCTTACAGGGTACCACCCAAGAGACCCAGTACTTC
TRBJ1-4,NA,NA,TRBV19,CASSMSELRIEKLFF,TGTGCCAGTAGTATGAGTGAACTAAGGATTGAAAAACTGTTTTTT
TRBJ2-5,TRBD1,once,TRBV27,CASSSFHTGGREETQYF,TGTGCCAGCAGTTCCTTTCACACAGGGGGACGGGAAGAGACCCAGTACTTC
TRBJ1-1,NA,NA,TRBV11-2,CASSLWGSGTEAFF,TGTGCCAGCAGCCTATGGGGGAGCGGCACTGAAGCTTTCTTT
TRBJ1-2,NA,NA,TRBV7-2,CASSLDRTDGGYTF,TGTGCCAGCAGCCTAGATAGGACAGATGGTGGCTACACCTTC
TRBJ2-5,NA,NA,TRBV14,CASSQGMGETQYF,TGTGCCAGCAGCCAAGGGATGGGGGAGACCCAGTACTTC
TRBJ1-1,NA,NA,TRBV7-8,CASSLGQSVDTEAFF,TGTGCCAGCAGCTTAGGACAGTCGGTGGACACTGAAGCTTTCTTT
TRBJ2-7,NA,NA,TRBV7-2,CASSWGRDEQYF,TGTGCCAGCAGCTGGGGGCGGGACGAGCAGTACTTC
TRBJ2-7,NA,NA,TRBV7-2,CASSLAGINSYEQYF,TGTGCCAGCAGCTTGGCGGGGATTAACTCCTACGAGCAGTACTTC
TRBJ1-5,NA,NA,TRBV4-3,CASSQDWGQGQPQHF,TGCGCCAGCAGCCAAGATTGGGGTCAAGGTCAGCCCCAGCATTTT
TRBJ1-5,NA,NA,TRBV25-1,CASSVGGNQPQHF,TGTGCCAGCAGTGTAGGAGGGAATCAGCCCCAGCATTTT
TRBJ2-7,NA,NA,TRBV6-1,CASSETRAGNEQYF,TGTGCCAGCAGTGAGACCAGGGCGGGCAACGAGCAGTACTTC
TRBJ2-3,TRBD1,NA,TRBV5-6,CASSGTGMGTQYF,TGTGCCAGCAGCGGGACAGGGATGGGTACGCAGTATTTT
TRBJ2-2,TRBD2,NA,TRBV10-3,CAISLHPTSGKSTGELFF,TGTGCCATCAGCCTTCACCCCACTAGCGGGAAGAGCACCGGGGAGCTGTTTTTT
TRBJ2-7,NA,NA,TRBV11-2,CASSLVQVGLGSYEQYF,TGTGCCAGCAGCTTAGTGCAAGTTGGGCTAGGCTCCTACGAGCAGTACTTC
TRBJ2-7,NA,few,TRBV5-1,CASSLADEQYF,TGCGCCAGCAGCTTGGCCGACGAGCAGTACTTC
TRBJ1-6,NA,NA,TRBV27,CASSFPGMNSPLHF,TGTGCCAGCAGTTTCCCAGGGATGAATTCACCCCTCCACTTT
TRBJ2-1,TRBD1,NA,TRBV6-1,CASSEGTTGGDEQFF,TGTGCCAGCAGTGAAGGGACCACAGGGGGCGATGAGCAGTTCTTC
TRBJ2-3,NA,NA,TRBV5-1,CASSLALGRSTDTQYF,TGCGCCAGCAGCTTGGCCCTGGGACGCTCCACAGATACGCAGTATTTT
TRBJ1-1,NA,NA,TRBV5-5,CASSSTGFEAFF,TGTGCCAGCAGCTCGACGGGGTTTGAAGCTTTCTTT
TRBJ2-7,TRBD2,NA,TRBV7-9,CASTLGGSNSYEQYF,TGTGCCAGTACCCTTGGCGGGAGTAACTCCTACGAGCAGTACTTC
TRBJ2-7,NA,NA,TRBV5-1,CASSLAPRYEQYF,TGCGCCAGCAGCTTGGCCCCGCGCTACGAGCAGTACTTC
TRBJ2-4,TRBD1,NA,TRBV7-2,CASSPGTGLAKNIQYF,TGTGCCAGCAGCCCGGGGACAGGGCTAGCCAAAAACATTCAGTACTTC
TRBJ2-5,TRBD2,NA,TRBV7-2,CASSMGLLQETQYF,TGTGCCAGCAGCATGGGACTATTACAAGAGACCCAGTACTTC
TRBJ1-6,TRBD1,NA,TRBV6-1,CASSKDRASPLHF,TGTGCCAGCAGTAAAGACAGGGCTTCACCCCTCCACTTT
TRBJ2-7,NA,NA,TRBV2,CASSAMAGLHEQYF,TGTGCCAGCAGTGCTATGGCAGGGCTCCACGAGCAGTACTTC
TRBJ2-7,NA,NA,TRBV23-1,CASSQVIQGREQYF,TGCGCCAGCAGTCAAGTAATACAGGGCCGCGAGCAGTACTTC
TRBJ2-7,NA,NA,TRBV7-2,CASSLGAEGYEQYF,TGTGCCAGCAGCTTGGGCGCGGAGGGCTACGAGCAGTACTTC
TRBJ2-1,TRBD2,NA,TRBV30,CAWSAWGLAVYNEQFF,TGTGCCTGGAGTGCTTGGGGACTAGCGGTGTACAATGAGCAGTTCTTC
TRBJ2-1,NA,NA,TRBV19,CASRGSQLYNEQFF,TGTGCCAGTAGGGGGAGCCAACTCTACAATGAGCAGTTCTTC
TRBJ1-1,NA,NA,TRBV7-8,CASSLGQVMNTEAFF,TGTGCCAGCAGCTTGGGTCAGGTTATGAACACTGAAGCTTTCTTT
TRBJ1-6,NA,NA,TRBV18,CASSPPEGKNSPLHF,TGTGCCAGCTCACCACCAGAGGGAAAGAATTCACCCCTCCACTTT
TRBJ2-2,NA,once,TRBV6-4,CASSAQGLSTGELFF,TGTGCCAGCAGTGCCCAGGGACTCTCCACCGGGGAGCTGTTTTTT
TRBJ1-5,NA,NA,TRBV5-1,CASSFRVGRHQPQHF,TGCGCCAGCAGCTTCCGGGTCGGAAGGCACCAGCCCCAGCATTTT
TRBJ1-1,NA,NA,TRBV2,CASSDSLTEAFF,TGTGCCAGCAGTGATTCCCTCACTGAAGCTTTCTTT